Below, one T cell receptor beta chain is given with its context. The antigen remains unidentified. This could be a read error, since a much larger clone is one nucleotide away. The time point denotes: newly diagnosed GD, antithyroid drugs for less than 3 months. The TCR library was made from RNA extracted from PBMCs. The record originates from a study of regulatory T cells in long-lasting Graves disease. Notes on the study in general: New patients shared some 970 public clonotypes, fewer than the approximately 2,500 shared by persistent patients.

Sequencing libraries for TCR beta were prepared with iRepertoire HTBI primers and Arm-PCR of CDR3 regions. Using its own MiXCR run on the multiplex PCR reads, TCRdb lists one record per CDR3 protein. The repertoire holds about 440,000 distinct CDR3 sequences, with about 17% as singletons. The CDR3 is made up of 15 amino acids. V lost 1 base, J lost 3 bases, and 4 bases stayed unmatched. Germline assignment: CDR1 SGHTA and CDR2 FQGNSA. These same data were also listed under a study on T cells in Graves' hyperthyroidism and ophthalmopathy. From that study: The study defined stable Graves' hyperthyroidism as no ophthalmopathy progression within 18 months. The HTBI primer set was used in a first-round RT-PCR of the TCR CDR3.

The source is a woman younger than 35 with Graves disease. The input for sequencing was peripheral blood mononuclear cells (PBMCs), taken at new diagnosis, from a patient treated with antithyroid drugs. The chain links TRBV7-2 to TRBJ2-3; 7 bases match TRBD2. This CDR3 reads CASSLDCGRTDTQYF. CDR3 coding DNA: TGTGCCAGCAGCTTAGATTGCGGGAGAACAGATACGCAGTATTTT.